A single T cell receptor (beta chain) is shown here with its context. Profiling relied on immunoSEQ multiplex PCR, and the TCRdb table lists in-frame clones only, not all of them. The sample includes over a million clones, about 70% of them seen just once. These data originate in a study of shared clonotypes between healthy human individuals. CDR1 is LGHNA, CDR2 YNFKEQ, per germline. The CDR3 loop spans 15 amino acids. Germline trimming cut 4 bases from V and 5 bases from J; bases unmatched to any gene: 8. Sequencing was done on a sample of memory CD4+ T cells sorted from blood. Regarding subset: CD45RA-negative fraction. The TCR sequence derives from a man younger than 35 in good health. The chain combines TRBV4-2 with TRBJ2-3; 8 bases are a match to TRBD2. For the CDR3, the DNA is TGTGCCAGCAGCCTTAGAATCGGGGGGGAAGATACGCAGTATTTT. It translates to CASSLRIGGEDTQYF.